These 17 T cell receptor beta chains were all obtained from the same sample, sequenced in a study of T cell responses to AZD1222 COVID-19 vaccine. Sequencing was performed with immunoSEQ multiplex PCR; in TCRdb, only in-frame clones are kept and a portion is missing. This sample has 95,000 to 150,000 clones, with roughly 85% found just once. The sequencing here drew on peripheral blood, taken 28 days after the second AZD1222 dose. The receptor source for this set is an adult who received the AZD1222 COVID-19 vaccine.

This CDR3 is CASSEPGSSGAQYF. CDR3 in DNA: TGTGCCAGCAGTGAACCCGGCAGCTCAGGGGCCCAGTACTTC. The V and J genes are TRBV6-1 and TRBJ2-5; TRBD1 might be the D (6 bases). The length of the CDR3 is 14 residues. CDR1 and CDR2 (germline): MNHNS, SASEGT. Trimming left V 2 bases short and J 9 bases short, with 16 bases between.

The chain joins TRBV21-1 to TRBJ2-7; the table gives TRBD1 as D, unverified against the DNA. TRBV21-1 is assigned pseudogene status. The CDR3 is 18 amino acids. CDR3 DNA sequence: TGTGCCAGCAGCAATTCTCCCGGACAGGGTCCCTACTCCTACGAGCAGTACTTC. This translates into CASSNSPGQGPYSYEQYF.

V and J are TRBV5-4 and TRBJ2-3; 7 bases align to TRBD1. Germline CDR1 reads SGHNT; CDR2 reads YYREEE (reference sequence). The CDR3 is 14 amino acids. J gave up 4 bases and V 0 bases, and 2 bases lay outside the gene matches. The CDR3 bases are TGTGCCAGCAGCTTGGGAGGGGGCGCAGATACGCAGTATTTT. Protein product: CASSLGGGADTQYF.

CDR3 DNA: TGTGCCAGCAGCCCGAGGGGGGAGGGAGAAAAACTGTTTTTT. It translates to CASSPRGEGEKLFF. The V gene is TRBV6-5, the J gene TRBJ1-4; D perhaps matches TRBD1 (6 bases). Deletions cut 6 bases from V and 8 bases from J, with 16 bases between. CDR1 and CDR2 from the germline V gene are MNHEY and SVGAGI. The CDR3 covers 14 residues.

The chain carries TRBV3-1 (or the pseudogene TRBV3-2) and TRBJ1-1, with D uncertain. V lost 0 bases to trimming and J lost 0 bases, with 2 bases between them. CDR1 is LGHDT and CDR2 is YNNKEL in the germline V gene (reference sequence). The CDR3 has 13 amino acids. The CDR3 DNA reads TGTGCCAGCAGCCAAGACATGAACACTGAAGCTTTCTTT. Protein: CASSQDMNTEAFF.

J is TRBJ2-7 and V is TRBV27; no reliable D call. Between the trimmed V and J ends, which lost 6 bases and 0 bases, there was a span of 18 bases. CDR1 is MNHEY, CDR2 SMNVEV, per germline (reference sequence). This CDR3 comprises 16 residues. Here the CDR3 DNA reads TGTGCCAGCAGAGACCCAGCCCCCGAGGACTCCTACGAGCAGTACTTC. This encodes CASRDPAPEDSYEQYF.

The V and J genes are TRBV19 and TRBJ1-1, with TRBD1 matching over 8 bases. Germline CDR1 reads LNHDA; CDR2 reads SQIVND (reference sequence). V was clipped by 0 bases and J by 1 base; unmatched bases: 7. The CDR3 sequence is 17 residues long. DNA of the CDR3: TGTGCCAGTAGTATAGAGGCAGGGGGCTGGCCGAACACTGAAGCTTTCTTT. Translating it yields CASSIEAGGWPNTEAFF.

The CDR3 DNA is TGTGCCAGCAGCGTAGGGGATTGGACAGGGAACTACGAGCAGTACTTC. This encodes CASSVGDWTGNYEQYF. This rearrangement joins TRBV9 to TRBJ2-7; 8 bases line up with TRBD1. The CDR3 is made up of 16 amino acids. V lost 0 bases and J lost 3; bases outside the gene matches: 8. Germline CDR1 is SGDLS and CDR2 is YYNGEE.

This clone was detected once. This chain connects TRBV28 to TRBJ1-2; D may be TRBD1 (5 bases). This CDR3 region has 16 residues. The ends were cut back, 5 bases at V and 1 base at J, with 17 bases in the middle. Germline CDR1 is MDHEN and CDR2 is SYDVKM. The CDR3 coding sequence is TGTGCCAGCAGTCCGCCCCCGAGGGGATTTAACTATGGCTACACCTTC. It yields the protein CASSPPPRGFNYGYTF.

This clone showed up just a few times. The J gene is TRBJ1-1, the V gene TRBV28; 9 positions agree with TRBD1. This CDR3 comprises 15 residues. Germline loops: CDR1 MDHEN, CDR2 SYDVKM. V shed 8 bases, J shed 4 bases, and the junction held 11 bases outside the gene matches. The CDR3 reads CASQSTGGAGTEAFF. Written as DNA, the CDR3 is TGTGCCAGCCAGAGTACAGGGGGCGCGGGCACTGAAGCTTTCTTT.

This clone was found once. The genes are TRBV6-6 and TRBJ1-1; D is perhaps TRBD1 (5 bases). Trimming cost V 7 bases and J 5 bases, with 14 bases left between them. This CDR3 has 13 residues. CDR1 is MNHNY, CDR2 SVGAGI, per germline (reference sequence). This CDR3 reads CASTKEGLTEAFF. The DNA of the CDR3 is TGTGCCAGCACCAAGGAGGGACTGACTGAAGCTTTCTTT.

The chain recombines TRBV7-2 with TRBJ2-2, with D perhaps matching TRBD1 or TRBD2 (6 bases each). CDR3 size: 16 residues. Trimming took 5 bases from V and 8 from J, leaving 21 bases between them. Germline loops: CDR1 SGHTA, CDR2 FQGNSA. The CDR3 DNA reads as TGTGCCAGCAGCCCAGAAGGGGGGCCTTCCGGAGGGGAGCTGTTTTTT. Translation gives CASSPEGGPSGGELFF.

This clone was seen just once. V usage is TRBV14 and J usage is TRBJ2-3; 11 positions match TRBD2. V dropped 5 bases and J dropped 2; count of bases not matched to a gene: 6. This CDR3 is 16 amino acids long. CDR1 and CDR2 from the germline V gene are SGHDN and FVKESK. DNA of the CDR3: TGTGCCAGCAGCTTCCGACTAGCGGGGATCACAGATACGCAGTATTTT. Protein sequence: CASSFRLAGITDTQYF. Looking up the rest from reference TRBV14 and TRBJ2-3 gives the full variable domain: EAGVTQFPSHSVIEKGQTVTLRCDPISGHDNLYWYRRVMGKEIKFLLHFVKESKQDESGMPNNRFLAERTGGTYSTLKVQPAELEDSGVYFCASSFRLAGITDTQYFGPGTRLTVL.

The chain uses TRBV5-1 and TRBJ2-1, with D tentatively TRBD1 (6 bases). The CDR3 sequence is 16 residues long. Trimming stripped 1 base from V and 0 bases from J, with 11 bases between. Germline loops: CDR1 SGHRS, CDR2 YFSETQ. CDR3 amino acids: CASSLLGTPSYNEQFF. The CDR3 DNA reads TGCGCCAGCAGCTTGTTAGGGACACCCTCCTACAATGAGCAGTTCTTC. Full variable domain (remainder filled in from reference TRBV5-1 and TRBJ2-1): KAGVTQTPRYLIKTRGQQVTLSCSPISGHRSVSWYQQTPGQGLQFLFEYFSETQRNKGNFPGRFSGRQFSNSRSEMNVSTLELGDSALYLCASSLLGTPSYNEQFFGPGTRLTVL.

The V and J genes are TRBV19 and TRBJ2-1; TRBD1 might be the D (5 bases). Deletions cut 10 bases from V and 0 bases from J, with 16 bases between. Per the germline V gene, CDR1 is LNHDA and CDR2 is SQIVND (reference sequence). This CDR3 comprises 15 residues. Here the CDR3 DNA reads TGTGCCACAAAAAAGGGGCCGACCTCCTACAATGAGCAGTTCTTC. Its protein is CATKKGPTSYNEQFF.

V usage is TRBV28 and J usage is TRBJ1-6; TRBD1 matches 9 bases. CDR1 is MDHEN and CDR2 is SYDVKM in the germline V gene. Losses at the gene ends were 5 bases for V and 8 bases for J; bases not matched to a gene: 7. The length of the CDR3 is 15 residues. This CDR3 reads CASSPPGQGYSPLHF. CDR3 sequence (DNA): TGTGCCAGCAGTCCTCCGGGACAGGGCTATTCACCCCTCCACTTT.

V is TRBV25-1 and J is TRBJ2-1, with 8 bases fitting TRBD1. With V trimmed by 3 bases and J by 10 bases, 11 bases remained unmatched. The length of the CDR3 is 15 residues. Germline CDR1 and CDR2: MGHDK and SYGVNS. The CDR3 sequence is CASSDPGQANREQFF. The CDR3 DNA sequence: TGTGCCAGCAGTGACCCGGGACAGGCGAACCGGGAGCAGTTCTTC. The entire variable domain, with the rest obtained from reference TRBV25-1 and TRBJ2-1, is as follows: EADIYQTPRYLVIGTGKKITLECSQTMGHDKMYWYQQDPGMELHLIHYSYGVNSTEKGDLSSESTVSRIRTEHFPLTLESARPSHTSQYLCASSDPGQANREQFFGPGTRLTVL.